The 2 T cell receptor beta chains listed next were all sequenced from one sample in a study of spatial heterogeneity in lung cancer. Broader study findings: The number of expanded tumor alpha and beta chains correlated with mutation number.

As for time point: sample taken at primary tumor resection. TCRdb re-analysed the 5' RACE reads in MiXCR, keeping a single row per CDR3 protein. Of around 100,000 distinct CDR3 sequences listed, around 4.3% are singletons. These receptors' antigens are unknown. This specimen was lung tumor tissue, taken at surgery. All receptors come from a male donor with early-stage non-small cell lung cancer.

In its sample, this clonotype was seen many times. The V gene is TRBV6-1, the J gene TRBJ2-7, with 9 bases that match TRBD2. Germline CDR1 is MNHNS and CDR2 is SASEGT. The trim removed 10 bases at V and 2 bases at J, leaving 6 bases unmatched. This CDR3 comprises 13 residues. The CDR3 DNA sequence: TGTGCCACGCGACTAGCGGCGGCCTACGAGCAGTACTTC. This codes for CATRLAAAYEQYF.

In its sample, this clonotype was seen many times. The chain's CDR3 is CASSHAGTSEYF. DNA of the CDR3: TGTGCCAGCAGCCACGCCGGGACTAGCGAGTACTTC. The V call is TRBV3-1, the J call TRBJ2-7, with 10 positions matching TRBD2. The CDR3 contains 12 residues. V dropped 3 bases and J dropped 11; count of bases not matched to a gene: 4. Germline V gives CDR1 LGHDT, CDR2 YNNKEL (reference sequence).